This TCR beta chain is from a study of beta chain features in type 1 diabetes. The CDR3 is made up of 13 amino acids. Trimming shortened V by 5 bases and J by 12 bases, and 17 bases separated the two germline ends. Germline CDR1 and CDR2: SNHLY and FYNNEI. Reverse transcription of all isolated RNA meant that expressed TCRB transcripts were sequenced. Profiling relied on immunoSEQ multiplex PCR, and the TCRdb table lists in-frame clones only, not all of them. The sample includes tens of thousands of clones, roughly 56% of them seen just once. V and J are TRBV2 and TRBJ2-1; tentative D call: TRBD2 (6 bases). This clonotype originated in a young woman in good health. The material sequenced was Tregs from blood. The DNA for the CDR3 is TGTGCCAGCAGTTTTGGGACTGGGCCCGGGCAGTTCTTC. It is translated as CASSFGTGPGQFF. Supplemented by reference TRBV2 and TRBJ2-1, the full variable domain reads EPEVTQTPSHQVTQMGQEVILRCVPISNHLYFYWYRQILGQKVEFLVSFYNNEISEKSEIFDDQFSVERPDGSNFTLKIRSTKLEDSAMYFCASSFGTGPGQFFGPGTRLTVL.